The sequence of this T cell receptor (beta chain) was determined in a study of cytomegalovirus exposure and HLA in healthy donors. On the study more broadly: As released early, the data held 70 million to 95 million unique TCRs from HLA-typed donors.

Details on this clone: The antigen is not known.

Between the trimmed V and J ends, which lost 3 bases and 6 bases, there was a span of 13 bases. The germline V gene has CDR1 SNHLY and CDR2 FYNNEI. This CDR3 has 14 amino acids. The PCR was carried out with 60 Vbeta primers and 13 Jbeta primers. Method: immunoSEQ multiplex PCR; TCRdb's copy keeps in-frame clones and lacks some. The sample consists of more than 100,000 clones, approximately 87% of them appearing once. Donors were ostensibly healthy at sampling, although undocumented immune exposures were probable. Study findings and constraints: In terms of immune exposure information, only CMV serostatus was available. Previous analysis showed most TCR beta V segments were productive about 87% or about 30% of the time.

Sample: PBMCs. This clonotype was sampled from a woman aged 25 to 39 in good health and CMV-seronegative. The rearrangement joins TRBV2 to TRBJ2-3; weak D call: TRBD2 (5 bases). DNA for the CDR3: TGTGCCAGCAGTGATTTCTTCCGCGGGGATACGCAGTATTTT. Amino acids: CASSDFFRGDTQYF.